Presented here are 10 T cell receptor beta chains from one specimen sequenced in a study of cytomegalovirus exposure and HLA in healthy donors. PCR used 60 Vbeta primers and 13 Jbeta primers. This table comes from immunoSEQ multiplex PCR, and its TCRdb copy is limited to in-frame clones, with some not included. The profile shows under 250,000 clones, over 80% of them singletons. Material: PBMCs. The receptors here all came from a boy aged 2 to 10 in good health and CMV-seronegative.

This chain links TRBV27 with TRBJ1-1, with 8 bases lining up with TRBD1. Per germline, CDR1 MNHEY and CDR2 SMNVEV (reference sequence). There are 14 residues in the CDR3. The junction had 5 bases not matched to a gene; V was cut back by 3 bases and J by 5 bases. CDR3 sequence reads: CASSFYRGDTEAFF. For the CDR3, the DNA is TGTGCCAGCAGTTTCTACAGGGGGGATACTGAAGCTTTCTTT.

The genes are TRBV4-1 and TRBJ2-7, with TRBD1 matching 11 bases. CDR1 and CDR2 from the germline V gene are MGHRA and YSYEKL. The J segment lost 6 bases and the V segment lost 0 bases, leaving 7 bases of the junction unmatched. The CDR3 has 16 amino acids. The DNA for the CDR3 is TGCGCCAGCAGCCAAGATATCGGGACAGGGGGGAGCGAGCAGTACTTC. Protein product: CASSQDIGTGGSEQYF.

The chain couples TRBV6-5 to TRBJ2-3; 11 bases are shared with TRBD2. The CDR3 sequence is 15 residues long. Germline lookup yields CDR1 MNHEY and CDR2 SVGAGI. The ends lost 6 bases at V and 10 bases at J; junction bases unmatched: 12. The CDR3 is CASRDLSGGGKPQYF. CDR3 DNA sequence: TGTGCCAGCAGGGACCTTAGCGGGGGGGGGAAGCCGCAGTATTTT.

The rearrangement uses TRBV5-8 and TRBJ1-2; D remains ambiguous. CDR3 size: 14 residues. The ends were cut back, 3 bases at V and 2 bases at J, with 11 bases in the middle. Germline V gives CDR1 SGHTS, CDR2 YDEGEE. CDR3 sequence (DNA): TGTGCCAGCAGCTCAAGGACGGGGAACTATGGCTACACCTTC. Translation gives CASSSRTGNYGYTF.

This clone was detected once. The rearrangement uses TRBV5-1 and TRBJ1-1; 7 nucleotides align to TRBD1. This CDR3 region has 16 residues. V lost 0 bases, J lost 6 bases, and 11 bases stayed unmatched. CDR1 is SGHRS and CDR2 is YFSETQ in the germline V gene. The CDR3 DNA reads as TGCGCCAGCAGCTTGGCCGGCGGAGGGGGCAACGCTGAAGCTTTCTTT. Translated: CASSLAGGGGNAEAFF.

The chain employs TRBV5-4 and TRBJ2-3; D ambiguous. The CDR3 is 14 amino acids. V lost 3 bases, J lost 4 bases, and 12 bases lay in between. Germline assignment: CDR1 SGHNT and CDR2 YYREEE (reference sequence). CDR3 bases: TGTGCCAGCAGCTCCACGGTCGTCCCAGATACGCAGTATTTT. Amino acids: CASSSTVVPDTQYF.

The chain is built from TRBV7-9 and TRBJ2-7; maybe TRBD1 (5 bases). CDR3 size: 17 residues. Trimming shortened V by 5 bases and J by 3 bases, and 23 bases separated the two germline ends. Germline assignment: CDR1 SEHNR and CDR2 FQNEAQ (reference sequence). The CDR3, as DNA: TGTGCCAGCAGCCCACTCCGCGGACAAAATCTCGACTACGAGCAGTACTTC. This translates into CASSPLRGQNLDYEQYF.

This chain connects TRBV25-1 to TRBJ2-7; a weak D match, TRBD1 (6 bases). This CDR3 comprises 16 residues. Trimming stripped 8 bases from V and 0 bases from J, with 20 bases between. Germline V gives CDR1 MGHDK, CDR2 SYGVNS. The CDR3 DNA reads TGTGCCAGCTCAACTAACCTCCGGACAGTCTCCTACGAGCAGTACTTC. Protein: CASSTNLRTVSYEQYF.

This sequence joins TRBV6-5 and TRBJ1-2; 10 bases match TRBD1. Trimming took 6 bases from V and 8 from J; bases not matched to a gene: 6. This CDR3 is 13 amino acids long. Germline assignment: CDR1 MNHEY and CDR2 SVGAGI. CDR3 nucleotides: TGTGCCAGCAGAGCCGGGACAGGGGTGGGCTACACCTTC. It specifies CASRAGTGVGYTF.

In its sample, this clone was seen once. The chain employs TRBV11-2 and TRBJ2-7; 10 positions agree with TRBD2. After removal of 5 bases from V and 5 bases from J, the junction contained 9 bases not matched to a gene. There are 15 residues in the CDR3. The germline V gene encodes CDR1 SGHAT and CDR2 FQNNGV. CDR3 sequence (DNA): TGTGCCAGCAGCGGAGCGGGGGGGCCCTTCGACGAGCAGTACTTC. It is translated as CASSGAGGPFDEQYF.